The 9 T cell receptor beta chains in this list originate from one sample, sequenced in a study of Tregs in tolerant kidney transplant recipients. TCRdb's copy holds only in-frame clones and misses some; the assay was immunoSEQ multiplex PCR. The data hold 100,000 to 120,000 clones, with around 90% observed a single time. The source material was CD4+ T cells from blood, sampled before the transplant. These receptors all come from a human donor who received a combined kidney and bone marrow transplant.

The gene calls are TRBV10-3 and TRBJ2-7; 10 nucleotides match TRBD2. Germline values: CDR1 ENHRY, CDR2 SYGVKD. The CDR3 is 14 amino acids. V trimming: 4 bases; J trimming: 4 bases; junction bases outside the gene matches: 4. The CDR3 DNA follows: TGTGCCATCAGTGCAGCTAGCGGGGGATACGAGCAGTACTTC. It yields the protein CAISAASGGYEQYF.

The chain links TRBV6-1 to TRBJ2-5, with TRBD1 as a possible D gene (5 bases). The germline V and J ends were trimmed by 3 bases and 0 bases, with 8 bases remaining between them. The V gene's germline CDR1 is MNHNS and CDR2 SASEGT. The CDR3 length is 14 residues. The CDR3 sequence: CASSDRQYQETQYF. Here the CDR3 DNA reads TGTGCCAGCAGTGATCGACAGTACCAAGAGACCCAGTACTTC.

The V gene is TRBV27, the J gene TRBJ2-1; TRBD2 aligns across 12 bases. J was trimmed by 9 bases and V by 3 bases; bases with no gene match: 9. CDR3 length: 16 amino acids. The germline gives CDR1 MNHEY, CDR2 SMNVEV (reference sequence). This chain's CDR3 is CASSLLPSGGAGEQFF. As DNA, the CDR3 is TGTGCCAGCAGTTTGCTGCCTAGCGGGGGGGCGGGTGAGCAGTTCTTC.

The gene calls are TRBV28 and TRBJ1-2, with TRBD1 matching over 7 bases. With V trimmed by 7 bases and J by 4 bases, 6 bases remained unmatched. Germline assignment: CDR1 MDHEN and CDR2 SYDVKM. CDR3 length: 13 residues. CDR3 DNA sequence: TGTGCCAGCAACTTGGGACAGATCTATGGCTACACCTTC. Its protein is CASNLGQIYGYTF.

The J gene is TRBJ2-1, the V gene TRBV9, with 11 bases aligning to TRBD2. V lost 3 bases and J lost 4; bases outside the gene matches: 3. CDR1 and CDR2 from the germline V gene are SGDLS and YYNGEE. The CDR3 loop spans 15 amino acids. In nucleotides, the CDR3 is TGTGCCAGCAGCGAGACTAGCGGGACGTACAATGAGCAGTTCTTC. Amino acid sequence: CASSETSGTYNEQFF.

J is TRBJ2-7 and V is TRBV23-1, with 7 bases aligning to TRBD2. TRBV23-1 is identified as an open reading frame with a role that is uncertain. V shed 8 bases and J 2 bases; nucleotides not matched to a gene: 9. CDR3 length: 14 amino acids. CDR3 residues: CASWLTSAPYEQYF. The CDR3 region has the DNA TGCGCCAGCTGGTTAACTAGCGCGCCCTACGAGCAGTACTTC.

The sample holds one count of this clone. V is TRBV30 and J is TRBJ1-5, with a tentative D call TRBD1 (6 bases). CDR3 length: 14 residues. Trimming cost V 0 bases and J 4 bases, with 10 bases left between them. CDR1 is GTSNPN, CDR2 SVGIG, per germline (reference sequence). The CDR3 reads CAWSVYRGNQPQHF. In DNA, the CDR3 is TGTGCCTGGAGTGTTTATAGGGGGAATCAGCCCCAGCATTTT.

The V and J genes are TRBV30 and TRBJ1-1, with D hard to call. The CDR3 is made up of 14 amino acids. Germline V CDR1 and CDR2: GTSNPN, SVGIG (reference sequence). V was cut by 8 bases and J by 3 bases, with 19 bases left in between. The CDR3 region has the DNA TGTGCCCAGCGGACCTCTTCCCCGTACACTGAAGCTTTCTTT. It codes for CAQRTSSPYTEAFF.

The V call is TRBV28, the J call TRBJ2-7; the D is unclear. Germline CDR1 is MDHEN and CDR2 is SYDVKM. The CDR3 length is 12 residues. The V end was cut by 5 bases, the J end by 6 bases, with 11 bases between. CDR3 sequence (DNA): TGTGCCAGCAGTCCTAGTCCCGGCGAGCAGTACTTC. This gives the protein CASSPSPGEQYF. The variable domain in full, completed from reference TRBV28 and TRBJ2-7, reads DVKVTQSSRYLVKRTGEKVFLECVQDMDHENMFWYRQDPGLGLRLIYFSYDVKMKEKGDIPEGYSVSREKKERFSLILESASTNQTSMYLCASSPSPGEQYFGPGTRLTVT.